Below are 8 T cell receptor beta chains sequenced from a single sample in a study of early T cells in non-severe SARS-CoV-2 infection. TCRdb ran MiXCR on the 5' RACE reads and lists one entry per CDR3 protein. This table has 75,000 or so distinct CDR3 sequences, about 14% appearing once. Input material: whole blood. The receptors were gathered from an adult who was a healthcare worker with PCR-confirmed SARS-CoV-2 infection or an uninfected control (not recorded which).

In this sample, this clonotype turned up a few times. The J gene is TRBJ2-5, the V gene TRBV5-6; D might be TRBD2 (5 bases). The CDR3 runs to 14 residues. Trimming cost V 1 base and J 0 bases, with 7 bases left between them. Germline loops: CDR1 SGHDT, CDR2 YYEEEE. CDR3 DNA: TGTGCCAGCAGCTTGTCGGGGTACCAAGAGACCCAGTACTTC. It codes for CASSLSGYQETQYF.

There are a few counts of this clonotype. This chain connects TRBV7-6 to TRBJ2-7; possible D gene TRBD1, 6 bases. V was trimmed by 2 bases and J by 1 base, leaving 9 bases between them. The V gene's germline CDR1 is SGHVS and CDR2 FNYEAQ. CDR3 length equals 14 residues. The CDR3 here is CASSLTDRSYEQYF. CDR3 DNA sequence: TGTGCCAGCAGCTTAACGGACAGATCCTACGAGCAGTACTTC.

The V gene is TRBV12-3 or TRBV12-4, the J gene TRBJ2-2; perhaps TRBD2 as D (5 bases). The CDR3 loop spans 15 amino acids. The V end was cut by 6 bases, the J end by 0 bases, with 11 bases between. As DNA, the CDR3 is TGTGCCAGCAGAGCCGCGGGCGCGAACACCGGGGAGCTGTTTTTT. Residues: CASRAAGANTGELFF.

The gene calls are TRBV6-4 and TRBJ2-2; D not resolved. This CDR3 is 13 amino acids long. Per germline, CDR1 MRHNA and CDR2 SNTAGT. V was pared by 5 bases and J by 2 bases, with 6 bases between. CDR3 bases: TGTGCCAGCAGTAAGGAAAACACCGGGGAGCTGTTTTTT. Encoded protein: CASSKENTGELFF.

This clonotype was counted a few times. This chain connects TRBV7-9 to TRBJ2-5; 11 nucleotides match TRBD1. Germline CDR1 is SEHNR and CDR2 is FQNEAQ (reference sequence). Trimming removed 5 bases from V and 1 base from J; junction bases left unmatched: 3. The CDR3 length is 15 residues. The CDR3 bases are TGTGCCAGCAGCCAGGACAGGGGGCCCCAAGAGACCCAGTACTTC. Encoded protein: CASSQDRGPQETQYF. The full variable domain, in which reference TRBV7-9 and TRBJ2-5 provide the parts outside the CDR3, is DTGVSQNPRHKITKRGQNVTFRCDPISEHNRLYWYRQTLGQGPEFLTYFQNEAQLEKSRLLSDRFSAERPKGSFSTLEIQRTEQGDSAMYLCASSQDRGPQETQYFGPGTRLLVL.

The chain uses TRBV7-9 and TRBJ2-3, with TRBD1 identical over 9 bases. Per germline, CDR1 SEHNR and CDR2 FQNEAQ (reference sequence). After removal of 5 bases from V and 3 bases from J, the junction contained 6 bases not matched to a gene. This CDR3 contains 15 residues. The CDR3 DNA reads as TGTGCCAGCAGCGTCTACAGGGGGCTAACAGATACGCAGTATTTT. This sequence encodes CASSVYRGLTDTQYF.

This clonotype was observed a handful of times. V gene TRBV28 combines with J gene TRBJ2-1; 8 bases line up with TRBD1. Germline-derived CDR1 and CDR2 are MDHEN and SYDVKM. The CDR3 spans 17 residues. Trimming cost V 2 bases and J 6 bases; bases outside gene matches: 12. In DNA, the CDR3 is TGTGCCAGCAGTTTACCCCATGGACAGGGATCGGGCAATGAGCAGTTCTTC. The encoded protein is CASSLPHGQGSGNEQFF.

This clonotype was observed a few times. The chain links TRBV10-2 to TRBJ1-2; possible D gene TRBD1, 6 bases. Trimming shortened V by 6 bases and J by 2 bases, and 13 bases separated the two germline ends. CDR1 is WSHSY, CDR2 SAAADI, per germline. The CDR3 is 14 residues long. The CDR3 spells CASSATGSNYGYTF. In DNA, the CDR3 is TGCGCCAGCAGCGCGACAGGATCAAACTATGGCTACACCTTC.